This T cell receptor beta chain comes out of a study of blood T cell repertoires in COVID-19. The overall study: The samples span acute and convalescent COVID-19 from the United States, Italy and Spain. PBMCs, B-cell-depleted T cells, or T cells provided the cDNA or gDNA that made up the material.

The J segment lost 5 bases and the V segment lost 1 base, leaving 6 bases of the junction unmatched. Germline V lookup: CDR1 GTSNPN, CDR2 SVGIG (reference sequence). The CDR3 extends over 14 amino acids. Authors' data handling: Counts of nucleated cells, estimated from reference gene primer amplification, were obtained. Here immunoSEQ multiplex PCR was the method, and the copy in TCRdb shows in-frame clones only, minus some. V and J calls and clone size are copied from that table; D and trimming were computed from the DNA. The table lists 230,000 or so clones, approximately 80% of them singletons. The receptor was isolated from a woman aged 40 to 50 who had recovered from COVID-19. The sample taken for sequencing was peripheral blood. The chain joins TRBV30 to TRBJ2-7; 9 bases agree with TRBD1. CDR3 in amino acids: CAWSAGQGYDEQYF. CDR3 DNA: TGTGCCTGGAGTGCGGGACAGGGTTACGACGAGCAGTACTTC. Complete variable domain (other parts from reference TRBV30 and TRBJ2-7): SQTIHQWPATLVQPVGSPLSLECTVEGTSNPNLYWYRQAAGRGLQLLFYSVGIGQISSEVPQNLSASRPQDRQFILSSKKLLLSDSGFYLCAWSAGQGYDEQYFGPGTRLTVT.